The clone carrying this TCR beta chain was seen a handful of times. Its antigen is not identified. This sample is drawn from a study of OX40 agonist ivuxolimab in advanced cancers. The overall study: Anti-PD-1, anti-PD-L1 or anti-CTLA-4 therapy given earlier was allowed, and about 38% had some. Three patients, one with hepatocellular carcinoma and two with cutaneous melanoma, achieved partial responses. Regarding the study as a whole: Among patients with partial responses at 0.1-3.0 mg/kg, clonal expansion was among the lowest. At 0.1 to 3.0 mg/kg and by week 6, clonal expansion occurred in CD4+ and CD8+ blood T cells.

V was pared by 8 bases and J by 6 bases, with 1 base of the junction left unmatched. There are 11 residues in the CDR3. From germline, CDR1 is LNHDA and CDR2 SQIVND (reference sequence). Profiled with immunoSEQ multiplex PCR; TCRdb holds only in-frame clones, not every one. Of 100,000 to 110,000 clones detected, 85% to 95% appear once; the ten largest clones hold 0.54%. The sequence derives from an adult with an advanced solid tumor such as melanoma, head and neck, liver or kidney cancer. This sequence joins TRBV19 and TRBJ1-2; 9 bases align to TRBD1. The sample here was CD4+ or CD8+ T cells sorted from blood, taken in a trial of the OX40 agonist ivuxolimab. The CDR3, as DNA: TGTGCCAGTGGGACAGGGAATGGCTACACCTTC. As protein: CASGTGNGYTF.